What follows are 15 T cell receptor beta chains derived from one specimen sequenced in a study of OX40 agonist ivuxolimab in advanced cancers. Libraries were prepared by immunoSEQ multiplex PCR; TCRdb keeps only in-frame clonotypes and omits some of them. The sample lists approximately 80,000 clones, about 90% seen once, with 8.4% in the top ten. This sample comprised CD4+ or CD8+ T cells sorted from blood, obtained in a trial of the OX40 agonist ivuxolimab. The receptors were sampled from an adult with an advanced solid tumor such as melanoma, head and neck, liver or kidney cancer.

The J gene is TRBJ1-5, the V gene TRBV27; D gene ambiguous. CDR1 is MNHEY, CDR2 SMNVEV, per germline (reference sequence). Between the trimmed V and J ends, which lost 8 bases and 3 bases, there was a span of 11 bases. The CDR3 has 13 amino acids. In DNA form, the CDR3 reads TGTGCCAGCTCCGGACGGGTCAATCAGCCCCAGCATTTT. This encodes CASSGRVNQPQHF.

This chain uses TRBV6-5 with TRBJ1-2, with D unclear. The CDR3 length is 14 residues. The V gene's germline CDR1 is MNHEY and CDR2 SVGAGI. V shed 0 bases and J shed 8 bases, with 13 bases lying between them. The CDR3 reads CASSYSERVGGYTF. The CDR3 DNA sequence: TGTGCCAGCAGTTACTCCGAAAGGGTGGGCGGCTACACCTTC.

The chain couples TRBV6-5 to TRBJ1-4, with D tentatively TRBD1 (5 bases). The CDR3 runs 13 residues. Germline CDR1 and CDR2: MNHEY and SVGAGI. Between the trimmed V and J ends, which lost 5 bases and 7 bases, there was a span of 11 bases. The CDR3 sequence is CASSPRDGEKLFF. The CDR3 DNA sequence: TGTGCCAGCAGTCCCCGGGACGGTGAAAAACTGTTTTTT.

J is TRBJ1-1 and V is TRBV5-5; D is unclear. The CDR3 consists of 13 residues. Germline loops: CDR1 SGHKS, CDR2 YYEKEE (reference sequence). The ends were cut back, 1 base at V and 1 base at J, with 5 bases in the middle. In DNA, the CDR3 is TGTGCCAGCAGCTTGTACAGGAACACTGAAGCTTTCTTT. Translated: CASSLYRNTEAFF.

The chain couples TRBV30 to TRBJ1-2; D call uncertain. Looked up from germline, CDR1 is GTSNPN and CDR2 is SVGIG (reference sequence). V was trimmed by 2 bases and J by 0 bases, leaving 4 bases between them. This CDR3 is built from 12 residues. CDR3 loop: CAWSSTNYGYTF. The DNA of the CDR3 is TGTGCCTGGAGTTCGACTAACTATGGCTACACCTTC.

J is TRBJ2-1 and V is TRBV27, with TRBD2 matching 11 bases. V lost 5 bases and J lost 3; bases outside the gene matches: 3. This CDR3 has 15 residues. From germline, CDR1 is MNHEY and CDR2 SMNVEV (reference sequence). CDR3 protein: CASSPGLADYNEQFF. The DNA for the CDR3 is TGTGCCAGCAGTCCGGGACTAGCGGACTACAATGAGCAGTTCTTC.

The chain has TRBV4-1 and TRBJ1-5, with D hard to call. Trimming removed 2 bases at V and 7 bases at J, with 12 bases between. CDR1 MGHRA and CDR2 YSYEKL come from the germline V gene. CDR3 length equals 14 residues. The CDR3 DNA is TGCGCCAGCAGCCAATATTTAGGCGCCCAGCCCCAGCATTTT. Its translation: CASSQYLGAQPQHF.

This chain uses TRBV6-6 with TRBJ2-3; D is undetermined. The CDR3 is made up of 11 amino acids. V gave up 11 bases and J gave up 6 bases, with 12 bases separating them. In germline, CDR1 is MNHNY, CDR2 SVGAGI (reference sequence). The CDR3 DNA reads TGTGCCGCCTCCACCGGGGATACGCAGTATTTT. The encoded protein is CAASTGDTQYF.

The chain is built from TRBV7-9 and TRBJ1-1, with D maybe TRBD1 (5 bases). The CDR3 is 15 residues long. Trimming shortened V by 2 bases and J by 7 bases, and 17 bases separated the two germline ends. Germline V gene lookup returns CDR1 SEHNR and CDR2 FQNEAQ (reference sequence). CDR3: CASSLILGRVYEAFF. The CDR3 nucleotides are TGTGCCAGCAGCTTAATCCTGGGCAGGGTCTATGAAGCTTTCTTT.

The chain combines TRBV27 with TRBJ1-5, with 9 bases matching TRBD1. This CDR3 contains 15 residues. After removal of 1 base from V and 3 bases from J, the junction contained 1 base not matched to a gene. The germline gives CDR1 MNHEY, CDR2 SMNVEV (reference sequence). As DNA, the CDR3 is TGTGCCAGCAGTTTATACAGGGGGCTCAATCAGCCCCAGCATTTT. This sequence encodes CASSLYRGLNQPQHF.

The V and J genes are TRBV6-5 and TRBJ2-1; possible D gene TRBD2, 5 bases. CDR3 length: 15 amino acids. Trimming pared 2 bases from V and 5 bases from J, leaving 13 bases between. The germline CDR1 and CDR2 sequences are MNHEY and SVGAGI. The CDR3 here is CASSYELGGHNEQFF. DNA of the CDR3: TGTGCCAGCAGTTACGAACTAGGCGGGCACAATGAGCAGTTCTTC.

The chain links TRBV4-1 to TRBJ2-1; 9 bases line up with TRBD1. The CDR3 length is 14 residues. Germline-derived CDR1 and CDR2 are MGHRA and YSYEKL. V was clipped by 5 bases and J by 9 bases; unmatched bases: 8. CDR3 sequence (DNA): TGCGCCAGCAGCGCCGGGACAGGGATGCCTGAGCAGTTCTTC. Amino acids: CASSAGTGMPEQFF.

The rearrangement links TRBV5-4 to TRBJ1-1; D not certain. Germline CDR1 is SGHNT and CDR2 is YYREEE (reference sequence). The CDR3 has 14 amino acids. V lost 1 base and J 3 bases, leaving 10 bases between the germline ends. CDR3 sequence reads: CASSLLFEDTEAFF. CDR3 coding DNA: TGTGCCAGCAGCTTGTTGTTCGAGGACACTGAAGCTTTCTTT.

This clone is labeled as medium-sized. This chain links TRBV6-1 with TRBJ2-1; TRBD2 matches at 7 bases. The CDR3 totals 16 residues. Germline CDR1 reads MNHNS; CDR2 reads SASEGT. The trim removed 2 bases at V and 3 bases at J, leaving 7 bases unmatched. The CDR3 region has the DNA TGTGCCAGCAGTGAATTTGGGCTAGCGGACTACAATGAGCAGTTCTTC. Protein product: CASSEFGLADYNEQFF.

To note about this clone: Within the sample, other DNA sequences also encode this same CDR3. The chain links TRBV6-5 to TRBJ2-7; TRBD2 agrees at 11 bases. Trimming cost V 5 bases and J 3 bases; bases outside gene matches: 3. Germline V gene lookup returns CDR1 MNHEY and CDR2 SVGAGI. This CDR3 is 14 amino acids long. The CDR3 DNA is TGTGCCAGCAGTCCAGGACTAGCGGGCTACGAGCAGTACGTC. Protein product: CASSPGLAGYEQYV.